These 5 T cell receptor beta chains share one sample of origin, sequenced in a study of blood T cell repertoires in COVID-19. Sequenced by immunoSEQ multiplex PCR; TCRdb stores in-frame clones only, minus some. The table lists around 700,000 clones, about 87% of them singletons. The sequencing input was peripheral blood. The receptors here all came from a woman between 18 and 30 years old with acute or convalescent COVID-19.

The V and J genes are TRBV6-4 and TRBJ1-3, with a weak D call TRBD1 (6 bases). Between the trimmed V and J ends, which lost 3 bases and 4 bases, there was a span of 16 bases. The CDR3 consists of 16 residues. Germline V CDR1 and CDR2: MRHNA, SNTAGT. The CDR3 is CASSEVAGAGGNTIYF. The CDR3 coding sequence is TGTGCCAGCAGTGAAGTGGCGGGGGCCGGGGGAAACACCATATATTTT.

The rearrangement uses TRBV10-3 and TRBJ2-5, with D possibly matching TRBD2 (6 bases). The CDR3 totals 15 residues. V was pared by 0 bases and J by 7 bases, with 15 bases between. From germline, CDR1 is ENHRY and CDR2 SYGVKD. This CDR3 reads CAISESGTPSGTQYF. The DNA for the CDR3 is TGTGCCATCAGTGAGTCGGGGACTCCCTCGGGGACCCAGTACTTC.

The CDR3 DNA is TGTGCCTGGAGTGGGGTTGGCGGGCAGTTCTTC. It yields the protein CAWSGVGGQFF. The rearrangement uses TRBV30 and TRBJ2-1; no reliable D call. The germline gives CDR1 GTSNPN, CDR2 SVGIG (reference sequence). The V gene lost 1 base and the J gene lost 12 bases, with 10 bases spanning the gap. The CDR3 loop spans 11 amino acids. The full variable domain, its missing parts supplied by reference TRBV30 and TRBJ2-1, is SQTIHQWPATLVQPVGSPLSLECTVEGTSNPNLYWYRQAAGRGLQLLFYSVGIGQISSEVPQNLSASRPQDRQFILSSKKLLLSDSGFYLCAWSGVGGQFFGPGTRLTVL.

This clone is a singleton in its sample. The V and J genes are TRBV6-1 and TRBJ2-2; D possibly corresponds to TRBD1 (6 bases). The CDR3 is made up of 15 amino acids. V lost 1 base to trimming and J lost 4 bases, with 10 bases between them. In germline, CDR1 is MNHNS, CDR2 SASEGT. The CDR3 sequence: CASSEGAGVTGELFF. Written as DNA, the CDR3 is TGTGCCAGCAGTGAAGGGGCAGGGGTCACCGGGGAGCTGTTTTTT.

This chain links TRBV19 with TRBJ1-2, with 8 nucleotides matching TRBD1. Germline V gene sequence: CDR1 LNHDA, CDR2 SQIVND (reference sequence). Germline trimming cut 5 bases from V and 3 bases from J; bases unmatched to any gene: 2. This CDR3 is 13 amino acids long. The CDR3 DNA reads TGTGCCAGTAGTGCGGACAGGGACTATGGCTACACCTTC. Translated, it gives CASSADRDYGYTF.